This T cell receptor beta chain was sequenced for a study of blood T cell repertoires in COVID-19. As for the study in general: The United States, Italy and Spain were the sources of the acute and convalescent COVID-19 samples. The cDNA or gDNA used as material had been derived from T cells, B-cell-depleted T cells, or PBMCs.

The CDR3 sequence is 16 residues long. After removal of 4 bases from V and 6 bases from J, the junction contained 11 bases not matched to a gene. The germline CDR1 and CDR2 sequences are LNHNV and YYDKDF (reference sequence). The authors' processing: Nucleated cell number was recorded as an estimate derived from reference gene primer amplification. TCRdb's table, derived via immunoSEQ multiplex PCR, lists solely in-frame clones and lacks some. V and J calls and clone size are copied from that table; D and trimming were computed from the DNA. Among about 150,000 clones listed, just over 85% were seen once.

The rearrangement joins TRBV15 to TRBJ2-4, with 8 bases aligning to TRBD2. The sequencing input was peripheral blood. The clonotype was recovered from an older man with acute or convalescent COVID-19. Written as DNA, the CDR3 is TGTGCCACCAGCAACGCCGGGGGGGCGCTTGGAAACATTCAGTACTTC. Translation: CATSNAGGALGNIQYF.